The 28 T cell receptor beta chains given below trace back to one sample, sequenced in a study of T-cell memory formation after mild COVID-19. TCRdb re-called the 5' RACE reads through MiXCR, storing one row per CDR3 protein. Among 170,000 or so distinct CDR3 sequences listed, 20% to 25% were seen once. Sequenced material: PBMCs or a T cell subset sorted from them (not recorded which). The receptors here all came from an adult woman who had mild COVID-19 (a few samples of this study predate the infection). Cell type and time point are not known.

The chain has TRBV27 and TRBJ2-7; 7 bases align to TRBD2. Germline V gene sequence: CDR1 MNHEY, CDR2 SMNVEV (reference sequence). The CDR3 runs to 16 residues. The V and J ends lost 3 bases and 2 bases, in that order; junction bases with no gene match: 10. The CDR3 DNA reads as TGTGCCAGCAGTTTCGATTCTAGCGGAGGACCCTACGAGCAGTACTTC. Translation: CASSFDSSGGPYEQYF.

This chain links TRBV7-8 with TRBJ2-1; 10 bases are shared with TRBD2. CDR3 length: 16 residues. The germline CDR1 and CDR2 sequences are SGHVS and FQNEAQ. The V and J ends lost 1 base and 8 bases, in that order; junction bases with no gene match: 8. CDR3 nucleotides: TGTGCCAGCAGCTTAGAGGTAGCGGGAGGTACGGATGAGCAGTTCTTC. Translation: CASSLEVAGGTDEQFF.

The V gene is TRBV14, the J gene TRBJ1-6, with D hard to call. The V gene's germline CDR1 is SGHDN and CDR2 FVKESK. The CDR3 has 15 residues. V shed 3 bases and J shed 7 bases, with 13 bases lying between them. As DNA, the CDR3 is TGTGCCAGCAGCCAGGATAGACCAACCAATTCACCCCTCCACTTT. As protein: CASSQDRPTNSPLHF.

Here the CDR3 DNA reads TGCGCCAGCAGCCAAGATCCAGGGTTAATCTACGAGCAGTACTTC. Translating gives CASSQDPGLIYEQYF. The chain uses TRBV4-3 and TRBJ2-7; perhaps TRBD1 as D (5 bases). V lost 0 bases and J lost 3, with 12 bases in between. Germline assignment: CDR1 LGHNA and CDR2 YSLEER. The CDR3 loop spans 15 amino acids.

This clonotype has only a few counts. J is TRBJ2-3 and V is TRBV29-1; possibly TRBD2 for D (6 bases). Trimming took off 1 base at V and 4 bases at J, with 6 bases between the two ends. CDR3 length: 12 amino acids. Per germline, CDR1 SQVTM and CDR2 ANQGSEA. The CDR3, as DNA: TGCAGCGTTGAAGGACTAGCAGATACGCAGTATTTT. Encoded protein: CSVEGLADTQYF.

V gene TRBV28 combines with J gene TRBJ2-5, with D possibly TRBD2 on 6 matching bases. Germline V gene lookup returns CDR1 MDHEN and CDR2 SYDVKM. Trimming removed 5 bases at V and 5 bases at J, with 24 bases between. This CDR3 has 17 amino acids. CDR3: CASSKASVAVGTETQYF. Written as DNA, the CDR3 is TGTGCCAGCAGTAAAGCAAGTGTAGCGGTTGGGACGGAGACCCAGTACTTC.

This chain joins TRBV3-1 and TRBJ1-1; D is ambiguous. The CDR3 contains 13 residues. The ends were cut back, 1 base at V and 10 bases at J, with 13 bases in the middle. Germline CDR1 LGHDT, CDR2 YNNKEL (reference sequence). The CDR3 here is CASSQGAGTGAFF. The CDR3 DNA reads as TGTGCCAGCAGCCAAGGAGCGGGTACCGGAGCTTTCTTT.

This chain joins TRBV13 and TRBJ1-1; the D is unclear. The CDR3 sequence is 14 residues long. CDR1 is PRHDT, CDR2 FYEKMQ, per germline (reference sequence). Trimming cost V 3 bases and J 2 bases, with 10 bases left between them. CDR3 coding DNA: TGTGCCAGCAGCTTCGGACGGGGAAACACTGAAGCTTTCTTT. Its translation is CASSFGRGNTEAFF.

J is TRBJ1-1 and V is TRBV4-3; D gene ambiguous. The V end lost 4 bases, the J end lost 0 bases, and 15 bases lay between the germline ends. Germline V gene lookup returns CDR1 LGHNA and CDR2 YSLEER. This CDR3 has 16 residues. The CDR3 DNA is TGCGCCAGCAGCCCCCAGGAGATCGCCTTGAACACTGAAGCTTTCTTT. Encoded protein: CASSPQEIALNTEAFF.

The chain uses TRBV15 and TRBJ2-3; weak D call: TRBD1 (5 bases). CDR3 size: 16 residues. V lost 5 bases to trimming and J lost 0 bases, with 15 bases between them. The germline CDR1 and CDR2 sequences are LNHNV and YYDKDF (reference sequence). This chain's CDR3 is CATSPRRRQSTDTQYF. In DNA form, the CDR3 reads TGTGCCACCAGCCCCCGCAGGAGACAGAGCACAGATACGCAGTATTTT.

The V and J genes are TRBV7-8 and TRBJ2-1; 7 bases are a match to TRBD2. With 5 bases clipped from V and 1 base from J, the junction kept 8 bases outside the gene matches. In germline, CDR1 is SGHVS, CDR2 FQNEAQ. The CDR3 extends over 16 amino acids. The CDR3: CASSPGGDWSYNEQFF. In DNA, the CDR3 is TGTGCCAGCAGCCCGGGGGGTGACTGGTCCTACAATGAGCAGTTCTTC.

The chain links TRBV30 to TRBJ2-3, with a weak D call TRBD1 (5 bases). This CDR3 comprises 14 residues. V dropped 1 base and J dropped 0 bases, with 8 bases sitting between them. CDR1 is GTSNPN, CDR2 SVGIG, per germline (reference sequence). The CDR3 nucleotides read TGTGCCTGGAGTGATGGGGCGAGCACAGATACGCAGTATTTT. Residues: CAWSDGASTDTQYF.

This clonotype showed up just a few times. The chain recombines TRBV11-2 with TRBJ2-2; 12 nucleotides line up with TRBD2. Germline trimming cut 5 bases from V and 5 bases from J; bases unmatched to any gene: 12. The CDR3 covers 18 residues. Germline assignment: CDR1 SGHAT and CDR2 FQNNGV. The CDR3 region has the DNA TGTGCCAGCAGCGCCGCCCTAGCGGGGGGGCCGAGGACCGGGGAGCTGTTTTTT. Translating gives CASSAALAGGPRTGELFF.

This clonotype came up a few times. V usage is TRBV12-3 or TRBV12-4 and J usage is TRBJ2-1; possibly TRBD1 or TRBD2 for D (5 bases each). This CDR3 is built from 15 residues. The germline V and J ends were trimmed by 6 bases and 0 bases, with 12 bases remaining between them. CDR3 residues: CASSVQDFSYNEQFF. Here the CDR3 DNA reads TGTGCCAGCAGCGTACAGGACTTCTCCTACAATGAGCAGTTCTTC.

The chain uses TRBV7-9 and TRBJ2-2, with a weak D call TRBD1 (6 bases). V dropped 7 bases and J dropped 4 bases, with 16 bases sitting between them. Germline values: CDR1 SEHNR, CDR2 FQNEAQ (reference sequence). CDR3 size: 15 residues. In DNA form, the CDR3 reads TGTGCCAGCACGCGAAACAGGGAAATCACCGGGGAGCTGTTTTTT. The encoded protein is CASTRNREITGELFF.

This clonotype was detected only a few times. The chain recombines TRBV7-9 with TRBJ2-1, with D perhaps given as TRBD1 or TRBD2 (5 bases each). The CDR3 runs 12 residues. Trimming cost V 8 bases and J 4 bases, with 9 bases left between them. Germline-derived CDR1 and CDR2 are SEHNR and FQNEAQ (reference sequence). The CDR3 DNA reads TGTGCCAGCGAGGGGCAATACAATGAGCAGTTCTTC. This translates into CASEGQYNEQFF.

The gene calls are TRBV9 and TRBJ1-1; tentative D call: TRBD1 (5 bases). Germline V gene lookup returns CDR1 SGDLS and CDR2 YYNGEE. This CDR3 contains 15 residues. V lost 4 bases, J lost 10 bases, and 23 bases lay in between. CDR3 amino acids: CASSPPGDGELRAFF. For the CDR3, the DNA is TGTGCCAGCAGCCCTCCCGGGGACGGTGAGTTGAGAGCTTTCTTT.

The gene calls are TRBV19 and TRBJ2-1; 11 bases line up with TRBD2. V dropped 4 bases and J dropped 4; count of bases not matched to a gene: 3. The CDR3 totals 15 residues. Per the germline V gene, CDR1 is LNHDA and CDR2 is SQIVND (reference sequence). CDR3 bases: TGTGCCAGTAGTAAGGCTAGCGGGAGGTACAATGAGCAGTTCTTC. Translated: CASSKASGRYNEQFF.

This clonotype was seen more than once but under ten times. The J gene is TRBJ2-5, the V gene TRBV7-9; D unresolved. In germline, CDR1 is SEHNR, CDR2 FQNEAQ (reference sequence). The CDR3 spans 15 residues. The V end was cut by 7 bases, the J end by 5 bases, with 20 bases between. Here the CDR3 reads CASNLPTWGDETQYF. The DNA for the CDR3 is TGTGCCAGCAACCTACCGACGTGGGGTGACGAGACCCAGTACTTC.

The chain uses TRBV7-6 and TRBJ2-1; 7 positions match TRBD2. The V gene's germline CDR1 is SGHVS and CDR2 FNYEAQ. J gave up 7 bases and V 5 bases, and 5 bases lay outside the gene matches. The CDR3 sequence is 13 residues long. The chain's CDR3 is CASSRHSGNEQFF. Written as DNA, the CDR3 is TGTGCCAGCAGCCGTCATAGCGGGAATGAGCAGTTCTTC.

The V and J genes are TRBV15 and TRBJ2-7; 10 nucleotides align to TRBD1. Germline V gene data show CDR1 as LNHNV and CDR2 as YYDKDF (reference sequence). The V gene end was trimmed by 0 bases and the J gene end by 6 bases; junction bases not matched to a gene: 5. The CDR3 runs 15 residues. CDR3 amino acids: CATSRDRTGGGEQYF. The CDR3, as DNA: TGTGCCACCAGCAGAGATCGGACAGGGGGAGGCGAGCAGTACTTC.

CDR3 in amino acids: CASGWDGQTQYF. CDR3 sequence (DNA): TGTGCCAGCGGGTGGGACGGGCAGACCCAGTACTTC. This chain links TRBV6-6 with TRBJ2-5; D could derive from TRBD1 or TRBD2 (5 bases each). The germline V and J ends were trimmed by 8 bases and 6 bases, with 13 bases remaining between them. The CDR3 is 12 amino acids. Germline CDR1 MNHNY, CDR2 SVGAGI (reference sequence).

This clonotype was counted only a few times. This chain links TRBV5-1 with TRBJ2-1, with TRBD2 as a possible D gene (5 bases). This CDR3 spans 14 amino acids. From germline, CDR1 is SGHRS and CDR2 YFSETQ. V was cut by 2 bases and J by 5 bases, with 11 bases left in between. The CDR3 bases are TGCGCCAGCAGCTTTTACGCCGGGAACAATGAGCAGTTCTTC. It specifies CASSFYAGNNEQFF.

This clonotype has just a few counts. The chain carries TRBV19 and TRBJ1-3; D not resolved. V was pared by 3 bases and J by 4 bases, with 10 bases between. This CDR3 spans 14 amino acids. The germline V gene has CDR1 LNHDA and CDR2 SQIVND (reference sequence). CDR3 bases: TGTGCCAGTAGTATCGCCCCCGGGGGAAACACCATATATTTT. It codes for CASSIAPGGNTIYF.

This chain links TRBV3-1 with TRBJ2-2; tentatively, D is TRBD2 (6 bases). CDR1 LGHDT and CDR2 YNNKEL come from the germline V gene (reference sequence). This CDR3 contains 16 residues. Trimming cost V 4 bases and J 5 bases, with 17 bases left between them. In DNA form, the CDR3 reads TGTGCCAGCAGCCGTACCACTAGCCCCGATACCGGGGAGCTGTTTTTT. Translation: CASSRTTSPDTGELFF.

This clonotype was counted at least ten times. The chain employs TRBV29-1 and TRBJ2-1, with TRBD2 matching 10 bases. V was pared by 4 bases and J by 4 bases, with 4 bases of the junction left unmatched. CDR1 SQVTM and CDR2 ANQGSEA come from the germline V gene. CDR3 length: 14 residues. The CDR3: CSVASSGSYNEQFF. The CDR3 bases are TGCAGCGTTGCGTCTAGCGGGAGTTACAATGAGCAGTTCTTC.

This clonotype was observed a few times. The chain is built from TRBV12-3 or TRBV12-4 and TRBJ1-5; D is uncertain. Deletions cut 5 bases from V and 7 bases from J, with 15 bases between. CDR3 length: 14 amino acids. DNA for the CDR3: TGTGCCAGCAGTCCTAGTTCAGAGCTCCAGCCCCAGCATTTT. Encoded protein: CASSPSSELQPQHF.

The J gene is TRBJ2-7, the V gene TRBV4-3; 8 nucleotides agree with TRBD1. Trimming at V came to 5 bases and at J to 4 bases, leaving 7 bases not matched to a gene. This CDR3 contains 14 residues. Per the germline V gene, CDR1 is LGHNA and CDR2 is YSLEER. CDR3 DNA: TGCGCCAGCAGCTGGGAGACAGGGGAGTACGAGCAGTACTTC. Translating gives CASSWETGEYEQYF.